This T cell receptor (beta chain) was identified during a study of blood T cell repertoires in COVID-19. About the study: The cDNA or gDNA used as material had been derived from T cells, B-cell-depleted T cells, or PBMCs.

Assay used: immunoSEQ multiplex PCR; TCRdb lists only in-frame clones, some missing. The table includes 200,000 or so clones, roughly 79% detected once. Looked up from germline, CDR1 is SGHRS and CDR2 is YFSETQ. Trimming pared 4 bases from V and 0 bases from J, leaving 11 bases between. The CDR3 is 15 amino acids. J is TRBJ2-1 and V is TRBV5-1, with unresolved D. Sequencing input: peripheral blood. The receptor's source is a man between 60 and 75 years old with active or convalescent COVID-19. In DNA form, the CDR3 reads TGCGCCAGCAGCCCAACTCGGTCCTCCTACAATGAGCAGTTCTTC. Protein: CASSPTRSSYNEQFF. Supplemented by reference TRBV5-1 and TRBJ2-1, the full variable domain reads KAGVTQTPRYLIKTRGQQVTLSCSPISGHRSVSWYQQTPGQGLQFLFEYFSETQRNKGNFPGRFSGRQFSNSRSEMNVSTLELGDSALYLCASSPTRSSYNEQFFGPGTRLTVL.